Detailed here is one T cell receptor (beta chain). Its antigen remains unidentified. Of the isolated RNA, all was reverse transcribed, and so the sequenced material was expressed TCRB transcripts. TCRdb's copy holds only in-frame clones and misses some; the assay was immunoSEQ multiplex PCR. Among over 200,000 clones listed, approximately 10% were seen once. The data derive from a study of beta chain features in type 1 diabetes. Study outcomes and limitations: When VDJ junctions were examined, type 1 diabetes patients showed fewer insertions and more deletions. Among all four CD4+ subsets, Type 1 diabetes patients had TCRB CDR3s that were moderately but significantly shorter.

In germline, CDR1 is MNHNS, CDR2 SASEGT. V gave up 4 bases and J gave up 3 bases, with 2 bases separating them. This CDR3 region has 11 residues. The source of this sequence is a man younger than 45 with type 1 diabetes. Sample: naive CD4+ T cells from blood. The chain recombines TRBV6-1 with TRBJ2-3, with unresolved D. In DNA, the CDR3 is TGTGCCAGCAGTGCGACAGATACGCAGTATTTT. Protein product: CASSATDTQYF.